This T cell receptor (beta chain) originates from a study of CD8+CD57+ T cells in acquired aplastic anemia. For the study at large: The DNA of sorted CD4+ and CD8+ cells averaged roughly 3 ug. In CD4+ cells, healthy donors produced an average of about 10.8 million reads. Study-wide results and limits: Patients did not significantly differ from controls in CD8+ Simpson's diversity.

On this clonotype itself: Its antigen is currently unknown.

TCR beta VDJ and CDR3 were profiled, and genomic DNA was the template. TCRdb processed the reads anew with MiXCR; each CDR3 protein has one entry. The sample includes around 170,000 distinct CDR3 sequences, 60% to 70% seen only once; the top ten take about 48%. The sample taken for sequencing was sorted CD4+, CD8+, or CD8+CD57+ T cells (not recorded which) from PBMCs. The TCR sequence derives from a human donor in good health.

DNA of the CDR3: TGCGCCAGCAGCTTGTCCACTTCGAACACTGAAGCTTTCTTT. It codes for CASSLSTSNTEAFF. This chain uses TRBV5-1 with TRBJ1-1; the D is unclear. The CDR3 extends over 14 amino acids. V was pared by 1 base and J by 1 base, with 8 bases between. Germline CDR1 is SGHRS and CDR2 is YFSETQ.